The 20 T cell receptor beta chains presented below share a single source sample, sequenced in a study of cytomegalovirus exposure and HLA in healthy donors. Assay: immunoSEQ multiplex PCR; the TCRdb copy retains only in-frame clones and omits some. The sample shows 260,000 or so clones, around 87% of them seen only once. Sequencing used PBMCs. All receptors come from a man between 18 and 35 years old in good health and CMV-seronegative.

This clone has a handful of counts. Within the sample, other DNA sequences also encode this same CDR3. The chain is built from TRBV2 and TRBJ1-5; D is unresolved. The length of the CDR3 is 12 residues. Germline V gives CDR1 SNHLY, CDR2 FYNNEI. The V end lost 11 bases, the J end lost 5 bases, and 13 bases lay between the germline ends. DNA for the CDR3: TGTGCCGTCGGACTTCCGGATCAGCCCCAGCATTTT. This sequence encodes CAVGLPDQPQHF.

This clone was observed a handful of times. This rearrangement joins TRBV19 to TRBJ1-5; 9 bases match TRBD1. The germline CDR1 and CDR2 sequences are LNHDA and SQIVND (reference sequence). This CDR3 has 15 residues. Trimming at V came to 6 bases and at J to 6 bases, leaving 9 bases not matched to a gene. This CDR3 reads CASSPGTGISQPQHF. CDR3 DNA sequence: TGTGCCAGTAGCCCGGGGACAGGGATAAGTCAGCCCCAGCATTTT.

This chain connects TRBV7-3 to TRBJ1-1, with TRBD1 as a possible D gene (6 bases). Germline loops: CDR1 SGHTA, CDR2 FQGTGA. V was cut by 6 bases and J by 9 bases, with 17 bases left in between. The CDR3 length is 13 residues. As DNA, the CDR3 is TGTGCCAGCAGTACATCGTACCGGGACAAAGCTTTCTTT. Translation: CASSTSYRDKAFF. Full variable domain (missing parts from reference TRBV7-3 and TRBJ1-1): GAGVSQTPSNKVTEKGKYVELRCDPISGHTALYWYRQSLGQGPEFLIYFQGTGAADDSGLPNDRFFAVRPEGSVSTLKIQRTERGDSAVYLCASSTSYRDKAFFGQGTRLTVV.

The chain uses TRBV29-1 and TRBJ2-7, with a possible D match to TRBD1 (6 bases). CDR1 is SQVTM and CDR2 is ANQGSEA in the germline V gene. The V gene lost 8 bases and the J gene lost 3 bases, with 14 bases spanning the gap. This CDR3 spans 12 amino acids. The CDR3 nucleotides read TGCAGCATCACAGGGTCGGGCTACGAGCAGTACTTC. As protein: CSITGSGYEQYF.

The V and J genes are TRBV6-6 and TRBJ1-4, with 10 bases aligning to TRBD1. The CDR3 is made up of 15 amino acids. Germline CDR1 MNHNY, CDR2 SVGAGI (reference sequence). After removal of 6 bases from V and 7 bases from J, the junction contained 8 bases not matched to a gene. CDR3 bases: TGTGCCAGCAGCTGGCCGGGACAGGGGTCTGAAAAACTGTTTTTT. Amino acid sequence: CASSWPGQGSEKLFF.

The chain is built from TRBV11-2 and TRBJ2-7, with 10 nucleotides matching TRBD1. CDR3 length equals 15 residues. The germline V gene has CDR1 SGHAT and CDR2 FQNNGV. V trimming: 4 bases; J trimming: 3 bases; junction bases outside the gene matches: 6. The CDR3 DNA follows: TGTGCCAGCAGCTCTGCCGGGACAGGGGACTACGAGCAGTACTTC. Its protein product is CASSSAGTGDYEQYF.

This clone was recorded once. This chain joins TRBV5-1 and TRBJ2-2; no clear D. Germline loops: CDR1 SGHRS, CDR2 YFSETQ. V was trimmed by 0 bases and J by 4 bases, leaving 7 bases between them. There are 14 residues in the CDR3. Written as DNA, the CDR3 is TGCGCCAGCAGCTTGGACAGTTCCACCGGGGAGCTGTTTTTT. Its protein is CASSLDSSTGELFF.

The J gene is TRBJ1-3, the V gene TRBV6-5, with D perhaps TRBD1 (6 bases). The CDR3 sequence is 15 residues long. Trimming took off 5 bases at V and 1 base at J, with 12 bases between the two ends. Germline V gene data show CDR1 as MNHEY and CDR2 as SVGAGI. The CDR3: CASSASQGSGNTIYF. In nucleotides, the CDR3 is TGTGCCAGCAGTGCAAGTCAGGGGTCTGGAAACACCATATATTTT.

The J gene is TRBJ2-2, the V gene TRBV5-8; 7 nucleotides match TRBD2. Per the germline V gene, CDR1 is SGHTS and CDR2 is YDEGEE. This CDR3 region has 16 residues. V trimming: 3 bases; J trimming: 5 bases; junction bases outside the gene matches: 10. CDR3 nucleotide sequence: TGTGCCAGCAGCTGGGCGGGAGCCGTAAGGACCGGGGAGCTGTTTTTT. Its protein is CASSWAGAVRTGELFF.

The chain joins TRBV2 to TRBJ2-1; TRBD2 agrees at 9 bases. The CDR3 runs 11 residues. The junction had 4 bases not matched to a gene; V was cut back by 4 bases and J by 15 bases. Per germline, CDR1 SNHLY and CDR2 FYNNEI. CDR3 DNA sequence: TGTGCCAGCAGTGTAGCGGGAGAAACGTTCTTC. Its protein is CASSVAGETFF.

The chain uses TRBV15 and TRBJ1-6; TRBD1 matches at 8 bases. J gave up 9 bases and V 0 bases, and 4 bases lay outside the gene matches. Per germline, CDR1 LNHNV and CDR2 YYDKDF (reference sequence). This CDR3 comprises 15 residues. CDR3 residues: CATSRDRTGSSPLHF. The DNA of the CDR3 is TGTGCCACCAGCAGAGATAGGACAGGGAGTTCACCCCTCCACTTT.

The V and J genes are TRBV4-1 and TRBJ1-1; unclear D gene. The CDR3 contains 14 residues. Germline assignment: CDR1 MGHRA and CDR2 YSYEKL. Trimming left V 1 base short and J 8 bases short, with 14 bases between. DNA of the CDR3: TGCGCCAGCAGCCAAGGTTTACGGAGCCTAGAAGCTTTCTTT. As protein: CASSQGLRSLEAFF.

The rearrangement uses TRBV29-1 and TRBJ2-1; 9 bases map to TRBD2. The V segment lost 3 bases and the J segment 7 bases; nucleotides outside the gene matches: 7. Germline-derived CDR1 and CDR2 are SQVTM and ANQGSEA. The CDR3 is 14 residues long. In nucleotides, the CDR3 is TGCAGCGTTGATGGCCGGGGACTAGCAAATGAGCAGTTCTTC. It codes for CSVDGRGLANEQFF.

V gene TRBV18 combines with J gene TRBJ2-7, with no clear D. The V end was cut by 3 bases, the J end by 12 bases, with 18 bases between. Germline values: CDR1 KGHSH, CDR2 LQKENI. The CDR3 covers 13 residues. The CDR3 is CASSPSDSRSLYF. CDR3 coding DNA: TGTGCCAGCTCACCCTCCGACTCCCGTAGCCTGTACTTC.

This chain links TRBV5-4 with TRBJ2-5; weak D call: TRBD2 (7 bases). CDR3 length equals 17 residues. Germline CDR1 SGHNT, CDR2 YYREEE (reference sequence). Trimming removed 0 bases at V and 5 bases at J, with 20 bases between. CDR3 sequence reads: CASSLVIGGGAPETQYF. CDR3 coding DNA: TGTGCCAGCAGCTTGGTCATAGGTGGGGGGGCCCCTGAGACCCAGTACTTC.

The table lists this clone with a count of one. Here the CDR3 reads CASSSRDNYEQYF. The CDR3 nucleotides are TGTGCCAGCAGTAGTCGGGACAACTACGAGCAGTACTTC. The V and J genes are TRBV6-6 and TRBJ2-7, with a tentative D call TRBD1 (6 bases). V lost 5 bases and J 3 bases, leaving 11 bases between the germline ends. Germline V gene lookup returns CDR1 MNHNY and CDR2 SVGAGI (reference sequence). The CDR3 sequence is 13 residues long.

The CDR3 nucleotides are TGTGCCTGGAGTACGACTAGCGGGAGTTCGCAGTACTTC. The encoded protein is CAWSTTSGSSQYF. This chain joins TRBV30 and TRBJ2-7; TRBD2 aligns across 12 bases. Germline values: CDR1 GTSNPN, CDR2 SVGIG (reference sequence). V shed 2 bases, J shed 9 bases, and the junction held 5 bases outside the gene matches. There are 13 residues in the CDR3.

CDR3 bases: TGTGCCAGCAGGCCCCCGGGGTCCTACGAGCAGTACTTC. Translating it yields CASRPPGSYEQYF. This chain links TRBV27 with TRBJ2-7; possibly TRBD2 for D (5 bases). Germline V CDR1 and CDR2: MNHEY, SMNVEV (reference sequence). CDR3 size: 13 residues. Trimming removed 6 bases at V and 1 base at J, with 10 bases between.

The chain couples TRBV19 to TRBJ1-2; a weak D match, TRBD1 (6 bases). The CDR3 spans 14 residues. Trimming removed 5 bases at V and 8 bases at J, with 18 bases between. The germline CDR1 and CDR2 sequences are LNHDA and SQIVND (reference sequence). CDR3 nucleotide sequence: TGTGCCAGTAGTCCGGACAGAGGAAGCCGGGGCTACACCTTC. Amino acid sequence: CASSPDRGSRGYTF. The entire variable domain, with the rest obtained from reference TRBV19 and TRBJ1-2, is as follows: DGGITQSPKYLFRKEGQNVTLSCEQNLNHDAMYWYRQDPGQGLRLIYYSQIVNDFQKGDIAEGYSVSREKKESFPLTVTSAQKNPTAFYLCASSPDRGSRGYTFGSGTRLTVV.

CDR3 amino acids: CASSFTTVLGYTF. The CDR3 nucleotides read TGCGCCAGCAGCTTTACCACTGTTCTCGGCTACACCTTC. The chain employs TRBV5-1 and TRBJ1-2, with no clear D. The germline V gene encodes CDR1 SGHRS and CDR2 YFSETQ. The CDR3 spans 13 residues. Trimming removed 2 bases from V and 8 bases from J, with 13 bases in between.